Presented here are 10 T cell receptor beta chains from one specimen sequenced in a study of shared T cell receptors in the human thymus. Some clones are missing from TCRdb's copy, which holds only in-frame ones; the method was immunoSEQ multiplex PCR. The data contain about 660,000 clones, approximately 87% of them singletons. These same records also appear under a second study, on human thymus T cells.

Source material: thymocytes. These receptor sequences come from a boy less than two years old with a congenital heart defect.

The rearrangement links TRBV5-6 to TRBJ2-3, with 7 bases lining up with TRBD2. The CDR3 has 15 amino acids. J was trimmed by 5 bases and V by 7 bases; bases with no gene match: 13. Germline CDR1 is SGHDT and CDR2 is YYEEEE. The CDR3, as DNA: TGTGCCAGCTCTAATGAGGGAGGGCCCGTAGATACGCAGTATTTT. It yields the protein CASSNEGGPVDTQYF.

The chain recombines TRBV28 with TRBJ1-5; D gene unclear. This CDR3 has 13 amino acids. Germline V gene lookup returns CDR1 MDHEN and CDR2 SYDVKM. Trimming took off 3 bases at V and 6 bases at J, with 9 bases between the two ends. The CDR3 reads CASSFGASQPQHF. The DNA for the CDR3 is TGTGCCAGCAGTTTCGGTGCGTCTCAGCCCCAGCATTTT.

This sequence joins TRBV28 and TRBJ2-4; 13 bases fit TRBD2. V gave up 6 bases and J gave up 1 base; unmatched junction bases: 9. There are 18 residues in the CDR3. Germline V gene sequence: CDR1 MDHEN, CDR2 SYDVKM. CDR3 sequence reads: CASSAGLAGRWAKNIQYF. The CDR3 DNA reads TGTGCCAGCAGCGCGGGACTAGCGGGAAGGTGGGCCAAAAACATTCAGTACTTC.

The chain is built from TRBV7-9 and TRBJ2-2; 8 nucleotides align to TRBD1. The J segment lost 6 bases and the V segment lost 5 bases, leaving 8 bases of the junction unmatched. CDR1 and CDR2 from the germline V gene are SEHNR and FQNEAQ (reference sequence). The CDR3 covers 15 residues. As DNA, the CDR3 is TGTGCCAGCAGCCCCGGACAGGGCGGATCCGGGGAGCTGTTTTTT. Translating it yields CASSPGQGGSGELFF. The entire variable domain, with the rest obtained from reference TRBV7-9 and TRBJ2-2, is as follows: DTGVSQNPRHKITKRGQNVTFRCDPISEHNRLYWYRQTLGQGPEFLTYFQNEAQLEKSRLLSDRFSAERPKGSFSTLEIQRTEQGDSAMYLCASSPGQGGSGELFFGEGSRLTVL.

The chain is built from TRBV4-2 and TRBJ2-7; 8 nucleotides line up with TRBD2. The trim removed 0 bases at V and 3 bases at J, leaving 13 bases unmatched. Looked up from germline, CDR1 is LGHNA and CDR2 is YNFKEQ. The CDR3 extends over 18 amino acids. CDR3 nucleotide sequence: TGTGCCAGCAGCCAAGAAGGAAGGGCGGGAGGTCGGGGCTACGAGCAGTACTTC. Protein product: CASSQEGRAGGRGYEQYF.

V usage is TRBV30 and J usage is TRBJ2-3; TRBD2 matches 10 bases. The J segment lost 0 bases and the V segment lost 6 bases, leaving 3 bases of the junction unmatched. Germline V gene data show CDR1 as GTSNPN and CDR2 as SVGIG (reference sequence). There are 14 residues in the CDR3. The CDR3 spells CACGLAESTDTQYF. The DNA of the CDR3 is TGTGCCTGCGGACTAGCGGAGAGCACAGATACGCAGTATTTT. Variable domain in full (rest from reference TRBV30 and TRBJ2-3): SQTIHQWPATLVQPVGSPLSLECTVEGTSNPNLYWYRQAAGRGLQLLFYSVGIGQISSEVPQNLSASRPQDRQFILSSKKLLLSDSGFYLCACGLAESTDTQYFGPGTRLTVL.

The chain carries TRBV4-2 and TRBJ2-1; 7 positions agree with TRBD2. V lost 4 bases to trimming and J lost 9 bases; unmatched junction nucleotides: 12. Germline V gives CDR1 LGHNA, CDR2 YNFKEQ. CDR3 length: 15 residues. Here the CDR3 DNA reads TGTGCCAGCAGCCGATCCGCGGGAGAAGTTACTGAGCAGTTCTTC. This gives the protein CASSRSAGEVTEQFF.

CDR3 protein: CASSTGGGFGNEQFF. The CDR3 DNA sequence: TGTGCCAGCAGTACAGGGGGCGGTTTTGGGAATGAGCAGTTCTTC. V is TRBV2 and J is TRBJ2-1; 9 positions match TRBD1. CDR1 is SNHLY and CDR2 is FYNNEI in the germline V gene. V was pared by 5 bases and J by 7 bases, with 9 bases of the junction left unmatched. The CDR3 totals 15 residues.

The rearrangement joins TRBV27 to TRBJ2-7; no definite D call. The CDR3 sequence is 14 residues long. V was clipped by 5 bases and J by 6 bases, with 17 bases between them. CDR1 MNHEY and CDR2 SMNVEV come from the germline V gene (reference sequence). The CDR3 loop is CASSPETNESEQYF. As DNA, the CDR3 is TGTGCCAGCAGTCCAGAGACAAATGAGAGCGAGCAGTACTTC.

V is TRBV7-8 and J is TRBJ1-1; D possibly corresponds to TRBD1 (5 bases). CDR3 length: 15 amino acids. The germline gives CDR1 SGHVS, CDR2 FQNEAQ. V lost 1 base and J lost 0, with 9 bases in between. CDR3 nucleotide sequence: TGTGCCAGCAGCTTAGTCGGGGGTTTGAACACTGAAGCTTTCTTT. Its translation: CASSLVGGLNTEAFF.